The rows below give T cell receptor beta chains drawn from one sample of a study of CD8 T cells in Susac syndrome. TCRdb ran MiXCR on the immunoSEQ multiplex PCR reads and lists one entry per CDR3 protein. The sample contains about 190,000 distinct CDR3 sequences, more than 90% of which appear only once. Source material: CD4+ T cells from PBMCs. The origin of the receptors is a human donor with Susac syndrome. CDR3s include the opening cysteine and the closing phenylalanine or tryptophan. Each record gives: V gene, clone size, D gene, J gene, CDR3 DNA, CDR3 protein. The D gene is left open where the match is weak. Size tells how often a clone was seen (once, few, many) or the class of an expanded clone, and some rows leave it out.

V: TRBV10-3; size: .; D: .; J: TRBJ2-7; DNA: TGTGCCATCAGACCGGGCTACAGCTCCTACGAGCAGTACTTC; CDR3: CAIRPGYSSYEQYF
V: TRBV12-3/TRBV12-4; size: .; D: .; J: TRBJ1-6; DNA: TGTGCCAGCAGGCTGACAGACTATAATTCACCCCTCCACTTT; CDR3: CASRLTDYNSPLHF
V: TRBV20-1; size: once; D: TRBD1; J: TRBJ2-7; DNA: TGCAGTGCTAGTCAAACCGGACAGGGCTACGAGCAGTACTTC; CDR3: CSASQTGQGYEQYF
V: TRBV9; size: .; D: .; J: TRBJ1-2; DNA: TGTGCCAGCAGCCCCCGGGACAACTATGGCTACACCTTC; CDR3: CASSPRDNYGYTF
V: TRBV7-9; size: .; D: .; J: TRBJ1-2; DNA: TGTGCCAGCAGCTTAGTCATGGAATCCTATGGCTACACCTTC; CDR3: CASSLVMESYGYTF
V: TRBV5-1; size: .; D: .; J: TRBJ1-1; DNA: TGCGCCAGCAGCTTGGAAACAGGGTTGAGCACTGAAGCTTTCTTT; CDR3: CASSLETGLSTEAFF
V: TRBV5-4; size: .; D: .; J: TRBJ1-6; DNA: TGTGCCAGCAGCTTGCACAGCTTGAGCTCCTATAATTCACCCCTCCACTTT; CDR3: CASSLHSLSSYNSPLHF
V: TRBV30; size: .; D: .; J: TRBJ1-2; DNA: TGTGCCTGGATCAAGGGCGTGGGCTACACCTTC; CDR3: CAWIKGVGYTF
V: TRBV10-3; size: .; D: TRBD2; J: TRBJ2-1; DNA: TGTGCCATCACTACAGAGAGGACTAGCATCGATGAGCAGTTCTTC; CDR3: CAITTERTSIDEQFF
V: TRBV12-3/TRBV12-4; size: .; D: .; J: TRBJ2-7; DNA: TGTGCCAGCAGAATTGACGGAAACTACGAGCAGTACTTC; CDR3: CASRIDGNYEQYF
V: TRBV7-3; size: .; D: .; J: TRBJ1-1; DNA: TGTGCCAGCAGCTCGGACAGCATGAACACTGAAGCTTTCTTT; CDR3: CASSSDSMNTEAFF
V: TRBV2; size: .; D: .; J: TRBJ1-5; DNA: TGTGCCAGCATGAACAGAGTTAGCAATCAGCCCCAGCATTTT; CDR3: CASMNRVSNQPQHF
V: TRBV6-6; size: .; D: TRBD1; J: TRBJ2-2; DNA: TGTGCCAGCAGAGAGATGGGACAGACGAACACCGGGGAGCTGTTTTTT; CDR3: CASREMGQTNTGELFF
V: TRBV29-1; size: .; D: TRBD2; J: TRBJ2-5; DNA: TGCAGCGCATCGGGGGGGGGCCAAGAGACCCAGCACTTC; CDR3: CSASGGGQETQHF
V: TRBV12-3/TRBV12-4; size: .; D: .; J: TRBJ1-2; DNA: TGTGCCAGCAGACCGACGGAAGTCAGCGGCTACACCTTC; CDR3: CASRPTEVSGYTF
V: TRBV19; size: .; D: .; J: TRBJ1-5; DNA: TGTGCCAGTATGGGAGCCAGTAGCAATCAGCCCCAGCATTTT; CDR3: CASMGASSNQPQHF
V: TRBV30; size: .; D: .; J: TRBJ1-2; DNA: TGTGCCTGGGACCCTCAGGGCCGGGGTGGCTACACCTTC; CDR3: CAWDPQGRGGYTF
V: TRBV2; size: .; D: TRBD1; J: TRBJ2-7; DNA: TGTGCCAGCGAACAGGGGGCAGGCGAGCAGTACTTC; CDR3: CASEQGAGEQYF
V: TRBV12-3/TRBV12-4; size: .; D: .; J: TRBJ1-1; DNA: TGTGCCAGCAGTTTTTGGCCGCTAAACACTGAAGCTTTCTTT; CDR3: CASSFWPLNTEAFF
V: TRBV7-2; size: once; D: TRBD2; J: TRBJ2-7; DNA: TGTGCCAGCAGCTTTGGCTGGGACTACTTCTACGAGCAGTACTTC; CDR3: CASSFGWDYFYEQYF
V: TRBV9; size: .; D: .; J: TRBJ2-3; DNA: TGTGCCAGCAATAGACTAGGTAGCACAGATACGCAGTATTTT; CDR3: CASNRLGSTDTQYF
V: TRBV29-1; size: .; D: .; J: TRBJ1-2; DNA: TGCAGCGTTGAAGATTGGTCAGCCCAGAACTATGGCTACACCTTC; CDR3: CSVEDWSAQNYGYTF
V: TRBV29-1; size: .; D: TRBD2; J: TRBJ2-5; DNA: TGCAGCGTTGCGAGGACTAGCGGGGGGGCCCAAGAGACCCAGTACTTC; CDR3: CSVARTSGGAQETQYF
V: TRBV20-1; size: .; D: .; J: TRBJ2-1; DNA: TGCAGTGCTAGAGATGTATATGAGCAGTTCTTC; CDR3: CSARDVYEQFF
V: TRBV4-3; size: .; D: .; J: TRBJ2-1; DNA: TGCGCCAGCAGCCAAGACTCGCGGGACTACAATGAGCAGTTCTTC; CDR3: CASSQDSRDYNEQFF
V: TRBV30; size: .; D: .; J: TRBJ1-6; DNA: TGTGCCTGGAGTACAGGCGATAATTCACCCCTCCACTTT; CDR3: CAWSTGDNSPLHF
V: TRBV7-9; size: .; D: .; J: TRBJ1-2; DNA: TGTGCCAGCAGCTTAACCCAAGGTGGCTACACCTTC; CDR3: CASSLTQGGYTF
V: TRBV11-1; size: .; D: .; J: TRBJ2-5; DNA: TGTGCCAGCAGCTTATACGAGACCCAGTACTTC; CDR3: CASSLYETQYF
V: TRBV15; size: .; D: .; J: TRBJ2-7; DNA: TGTGCCACCAGCAGAGATCCGGGACAATACGAGCAGTACTTC; CDR3: CATSRDPGQYEQYF
V: TRBV12-3/TRBV12-4; size: .; D: .; J: TRBJ2-7; DNA: TGTGCCAGCAGTTTGGATTCCTACGAGCAGTACTTC; CDR3: CASSLDSYEQYF
V: TRBV12-3/TRBV12-4; size: .; D: .; J: TRBJ1-5; DNA: TGTGCCAGCAGACAGGGTCAGTCGGGTAAGCCCCAGCATTTT; CDR3: CASRQGQSGKPQHF
V: TRBV4-1; size: once; D: TRBD1; J: TRBJ1-2; DNA: TGCGCCAGCAGCCAACTGACAGGGGTCAGCTATGGCTACACCTTC; CDR3: CASSQLTGVSYGYTF
V: TRBV19; size: .; D: .; J: TRBJ2-5; DNA: TGTGCCAGTAGTATAAAGGGGACGACGGGGCAAGAGACCCAGTACTTC; CDR3: CASSIKGTTGQETQYF
V: TRBV15; size: .; D: .; J: TRBJ1-4; DNA: TGTGCCACCAGCAGAGGGGGGTCTGAAAAACTGTTTTTT; CDR3: CATSRGGSEKLFF
V: TRBV5-1; size: .; D: TRBD2; J: TRBJ2-1; DNA: TGCGCCAGCAGCTCCCCGGGACTAGCGGGGGGGCCGAGAACCTACAATGAGCAGTTCTTC; CDR3: CASSSPGLAGGPRTYNEQFF
V: TRBV28; size: once; D: TRBD1; J: TRBJ1-5; DNA: TGTGCCAGCCGAGACAGGGGGGGCGGGTATCAGCCCCAGCATTTT; CDR3: CASRDRGGGYQPQHF
V: TRBV29-1; size: .; D: TRBD2; J: TRBJ2-7; DNA: TGCAGCGTTGAAAAGGGGACTAGCGGGGTGGGCGAGCAGTACTTC; CDR3: CSVEKGTSGVGEQYF
V: TRBV28; size: .; D: TRBD1; J: TRBJ1-6; DNA: TGTGCCAGCAGTACCAGGGGGCCCCTCCACTTT; CDR3: CASSTRGPLHF
V: TRBV19; size: .; D: .; J: TRBJ2-3; DNA: TGTGCCAGTAAGCTTACAAGGCTCGACACAGATACGCAGTATTTT; CDR3: CASKLTRLDTDTQYF
V: TRBV20-1; size: .; D: TRBD1; J: TRBJ2-6; DNA: TGCAGTGCCAGAGAAGGGGGCGCTGGGGCCAACGTCCTGACTTTC; CDR3: CSAREGGAGANVLTF
V: TRBV12-3/TRBV12-4; size: .; D: .; J: TRBJ1-1; DNA: TGTGCCAGCAGTTTCCCCTTACAGGGGAACACTGAAGCTTTCTTT; CDR3: CASSFPLQGNTEAFF
V: TRBV30; size: .; D: .; J: TRBJ1-1; DNA: TGTGCCTGGAAAAGGGTTCAGACTGAAGCTTTCTTT; CDR3: CAWKRVQTEAFF
V: TRBV6-1; size: .; D: TRBD1; J: TRBJ2-1; DNA: TGTGCCAGCACCCAAACCATGGGACAGCAGAACAATGAGCAGTTCTTC; CDR3: CASTQTMGQQNNEQFF
V: TRBV28; size: .; D: .; J: TRBJ2-3; DNA: TGTGCCAGCGGAAGGGGAGAAACAGGGACTGACACAGATACGCAGTATTTT; CDR3: CASGRGETGTDTDTQYF
V: TRBV20-1; size: .; D: TRBD1; J: TRBJ1-2; DNA: TGCAGTGCTAGACACGGACAGGTCAACTATGGCTACACCTTC; CDR3: CSARHGQVNYGYTF